The 25 T cell receptor beta chains given below trace back to one sample, sequenced in a study of T cell repertoires in aging, cancer and after chemotherapy. TCR beta rearrangements were amplified from peripheral blood genomic DNA. Rearranged V-D-J TRB sequences were amplified with a mixed TRB-A/B primer pool. Each CDR3 protein is one row after TCRdb ran MiXCR on the multiplex PCR reads. The table lists over 2,000 distinct CDR3 sequences, 45% to 75% of them singletons. The sample was blood. The receptors were sampled from a human donor with a blood cancer.

The chain carries TRBV15 and TRBJ2-7; D is ambiguous. With 2 bases removed from V and 4 bases from J, the gap between germline ends came to 12 bases. Germline V CDR1 and CDR2: LNHNV, YYDKDF (reference sequence). The CDR3 contains 14 residues. The CDR3 sequence: CATSRRPKSYEQYF. The CDR3 DNA reads TGTGCCACCAGCAGACGCCCGAAGTCTTACGAGCAGTACTTC. Supplemented by reference TRBV15 and TRBJ2-7, the full variable domain reads DAMVIQNPRYQVTQFGKPVTLSCSQTLNHNVMYWYQQKSSQAPKLLFHYYDKDFNNEADTPDNFQSRRPNTSFCFLDIRSPGLGDTAMYLCATSRRPKSYEQYFGPGTRLTVT.

By proportion, this clonotype is large (0.1 to 1%). Here the CDR3 omits its conserved ending phenylalanine or tryptophan, so a read error is the likely source. The DNA is omitted, as the CDR3 cannot be located on it reliably, and the CDR3 follows TCRdb's listing. The chain is built from TRBV29-1 and TRBJ1-1. Inclusive of both ends, the CDR3 amounts to 9 amino acids. The germline V gene encodes CDR1 SQVTM and CDR2 ANQGSEA. CDR3 loop: CSVSTGPLS.

The sample holds a few counts of this clonotype. V and J are TRBV6-5 and TRBJ1-1, with TRBD1 matching 9 bases. Germline-derived CDR1 and CDR2 are MNHEY and SVGAGI. This CDR3 comprises 13 residues. Germline trimming cut 6 bases from V and 5 bases from J; bases unmatched to any gene: 4. The CDR3 reads CASRDRGGTEAFF. DNA of the CDR3: TGTGCCAGCAGGGACAGGGGCGGGACTGAAGCTTTCTTT.

This clonotype was found a few times. This chain uses TRBV6-6 with TRBJ2-3, with TRBD1 as a possible D gene (5 bases). The CDR3 loop spans 15 amino acids. CDR1 is MNHNY and CDR2 is SVGAGI in the germline V gene (reference sequence). V was shortened by 5 bases and J by 0 bases, with 12 bases between the two germline ends. The CDR3 sequence is CASSIGQLSTDTQYF. The DNA of the CDR3 is TGTGCCAGCAGTATAGGACAACTTAGCACAGATACGCAGTATTTT.

This clonotype has a handful of counts. The V and J genes are TRBV7-2 and TRBJ2-7; D is uncertain. This CDR3 contains 13 residues. Per the germline V gene, CDR1 is SGHTA and CDR2 is FQGNSA. Trimming removed 4 bases at V and 5 bases at J, with 12 bases between. CDR3 DNA: TGTGCCAGCAGCTCCATGTTGTGGGACGAGCAGTACTTC. Its protein product is CASSSMLWDEQYF.

This clonotype appeared a few times. The chain joins TRBV10-3 to TRBJ1-2; D uncertain. The CDR3 totals 13 residues. V shed 10 bases and J shed 5 bases, with 17 bases lying between them. The germline gives CDR1 ENHRY, CDR2 SYGVKD. CDR3 in amino acids: CATSLEQTYGYTF. CDR3 DNA sequence: TGTGCCACGTCTTTGGAACAGACTTATGGCTACACCTTC.

This rearrangement joins TRBV6-5 to TRBJ1-2, with D tentatively TRBD1 (5 bases). Trimming cost V 0 bases and J 4 bases, with 15 bases left between them. The germline CDR1 and CDR2 sequences are MNHEY and SVGAGI. This CDR3 has 16 amino acids. The CDR3 reads CASSYSVFGGSYGYTF. The CDR3, as DNA: TGTGCCAGCAGTTACTCCGTATTTGGGGGGAGCTATGGCTACACCTTC.

This clonotype has a handful of counts. The rearrangement links TRBV12-3 or TRBV12-4 to TRBJ2-3; 13 positions agree with TRBD2. This CDR3 has 20 residues. The V gene end was trimmed by 6 bases and the J gene end by 0 bases; junction bases not matched to a gene: 15. The CDR3 DNA reads TGTGCCAGCAGCCAACGACTAGCGGGAGGCCGAGGGATAAGCACAGATACGCAGTATTTT. Amino acid sequence: CASSQRLAGGRGISTDTQYF.

J is TRBJ1-1 and V is TRBV6-1; 10 nucleotides line up with TRBD1. The germline gives CDR1 MNHNS, CDR2 SASEGT. After removal of 8 bases from V and 0 bases from J, the junction contained 3 bases not matched to a gene. CDR3 length: 14 residues. The CDR3 here is CASAGQGVNTEAFF. The DNA of the CDR3 is TGTGCCAGCGCAGGACAGGGGGTGAACACTGAAGCTTTCTTT.

The chain is built from TRBV7-9 and TRBJ2-1; D is perhaps TRBD1 (6 bases). The V gene's germline CDR1 is SEHNR and CDR2 FQNEAQ (reference sequence). The CDR3 has 16 amino acids. Between the trimmed V and J ends, which lost 5 bases and 2 bases, there was a span of 16 bases. The CDR3 spells CASSPSSRQAYNEQFF. In nucleotides, the CDR3 is TGTGCCAGCAGCCCTTCCTCTAGACAGGCCTACAATGAGCAGTTCTTC.

This chain joins TRBV6-5 and TRBJ2-7; the D gene is possibly TRBD1 (6 bases). This CDR3 is built from 13 residues. The germline CDR1 and CDR2 sequences are MNHEY and SVGAGI. The V and J ends lost 7 bases and 6 bases respectively, with 16 bases between them. The DNA for the CDR3 is TGTGCCAGCATCTCCCAACGAGGGGGCGAGCAGTACTTC. Translation gives CASISQRGGEQYF.

The chain is built from TRBV7-2 and TRBJ2-7, with unresolved D. Trimming cost V 1 base and J 3 bases, with 13 bases left between them. Germline assignment: CDR1 SGHTA and CDR2 FQGNSA. The CDR3 totals 15 residues. CDR3 loop: CASSLDGGGSYEQYF. Here the CDR3 DNA reads TGTGCCAGCAGCTTAGACGGCGGCGGAAGCTACGAGCAGTACTTC.

This clonotype was detected a few times. The chain combines TRBV29-1 with TRBJ1-2; no firm D call. Trimming removed 6 bases at V and 4 bases at J, with 18 bases between. This CDR3 contains 14 residues. The germline CDR1 and CDR2 sequences are SQVTM and ANQGSEA. CDR3 in amino acids: CSVPPGIWGYGYTF. For the CDR3, the DNA is TGCAGCGTACCGCCCGGGATTTGGGGCTATGGCTACACCTTC.

The V and J genes are TRBV19 and TRBJ2-5; TRBD2 matches at 9 bases. Germline loops: CDR1 LNHDA, CDR2 SQIVND (reference sequence). J lost 6 bases, V lost 5 bases, and 16 bases had no gene match. This CDR3 is 17 amino acids long. In nucleotides, the CDR3 is TGTGCCAGTAGTCGAGAGGGAGGCGGGGGGGCCATAAAGACCCAGTACTTC. It encodes CASSREGGGGAIKTQYF.

CDR3: CATHPGVQGNQPQHF. CDR3 bases: TGTGCCACCCACCCTGGGGTCCAGGGCAATCAGCCCCAGCATTTT. This chain uses TRBV10-3 with TRBJ1-5; D is ambiguous. This CDR3 is 15 amino acids long. Germline V lookup: CDR1 ENHRY, CDR2 SYGVKD. Trimming removed 10 bases from V and 2 bases from J, with 18 bases in between.

The V gene is TRBV6-6, the J gene TRBJ1-5, with 9 bases matching TRBD1. CDR1 is MNHNY and CDR2 is SVGAGI in the germline V gene (reference sequence). Trimming cost V 6 bases and J 7 bases; bases outside gene matches: 10. This CDR3 region has 15 residues. CDR3 nucleotides: TGTGCCAGCAGAGACACAGGGGGCGGCGAACAGCCCCAGCATTTT. The encoded protein is CASRDTGGGEQPQHF.

V gene TRBV5-4 combines with J gene TRBJ2-3; TRBD2 might be the D (6 bases). Germline V gives CDR1 SGHNT, CDR2 YYREEE (reference sequence). The CDR3 consists of 16 residues. The V and J ends lost 4 bases and 0 bases respectively, with 15 bases between them. CDR3 amino acids: CASSARTAGSTDTQYF. DNA for the CDR3: TGTGCCAGCAGCGCTAGGACGGCGGGAAGCACAGATACGCAGTATTTT.

The chain is built from TRBV6-5 and TRBJ1-5, with D possibly being TRBD1 (6 bases). The CDR3 has 13 amino acids. Trimming shortened V by 7 bases and J by 7 bases, and 14 bases separated the two germline ends. CDR1 and CDR2 (germline): MNHEY, SVGAGI. The CDR3 DNA reads as TGTGCCAGCACCCTGGGGGCAGGGCAGCCCCAGCATTTT. Translation: CASTLGAGQPQHF.

This chain connects TRBV10-3 to TRBJ2-7; tentative D call: TRBD2 (5 bases). The CDR3 is made up of 12 amino acids. V lost 10 bases, J lost 3 bases, and 13 bases lay in between. CDR1 is ENHRY, CDR2 SYGVKD, per germline. DNA of the CDR3: TGTGCCACCGGGTCAGAGGGCTACGAGCAGTACTTC. This gives the protein CATGSEGYEQYF.

V is TRBV12-3 or TRBV12-4 and J is TRBJ2-7, with D perhaps TRBD1 (6 bases). Trimming pared 2 bases from V and 7 bases from J, leaving 9 bases between. This CDR3 contains 12 residues. The CDR3 bases are TGTGCCAGCAGTTTATTGGGGACAGAGCAGTACTTC. Residues: CASSLLGTEQYF.

The V gene is TRBV12-3 or TRBV12-4, the J gene TRBJ1-6; no clear D gene. The CDR3 runs to 13 residues. Trimming shortened V by 5 bases and J by 9 bases, and 11 bases separated the two germline ends. The CDR3 region is CASSVDRGSPLHF. CDR3 bases: TGTGCCAGCAGTGTAGACCGGGGTTCACCCCTCCACTTT.

V and J are TRBV30 and TRBJ1-5; D perhaps matches TRBD1 (6 bases). The germline gives CDR1 GTSNPN, CDR2 SVGIG (reference sequence). CDR3 size: 13 residues. The V and J ends lost 5 bases and 6 bases respectively, with 14 bases between them. The CDR3 DNA reads TGTGCCTGGGCTAACAGGGATGGTCAGCCCCAGCATTTT. This codes for CAWANRDGQPQHF. Filled out from reference TRBV30 and TRBJ1-5, the complete variable domain reads SQTIHQWPATLVQPVGSPLSLECTVEGTSNPNLYWYRQAAGRGLQLLFYSVGIGQISSEVPQNLSASRPQDRQFILSSKKLLLSDSGFYLCAWANRDGQPQHFGDGTRLSIL.

The chain employs TRBV7-2 and TRBJ2-1; D uncertain. With 0 bases removed from V and 5 bases from J, the gap between germline ends came to 8 bases. Germline V lookup: CDR1 SGHTA, CDR2 FQGNSA. The CDR3 runs 14 residues. The CDR3 DNA sequence: TGTGCCAGCAGCTTAGCTCCAGGTAACAATGAGCAGTTCTTC. Translation: CASSLAPGNNEQFF.

In this sample, this clonotype turned up a few times. CDR3 nucleotides: TGTGCCCGCTCGGACGGATCGCAAGAGACCCAGTACTTC. Translation: CARSDGSQETQYF. The V and J genes are TRBV30 and TRBJ2-5; D gene uncertain. V gave up 8 bases and J gave up 2 bases, with 15 bases separating them. The CDR3 extends over 13 amino acids. Germline V gene lookup returns CDR1 GTSNPN and CDR2 SVGIG (reference sequence).

The V and J genes are TRBV28 and TRBJ1-2, with 7 bases identical to TRBD1. This CDR3 region has 15 residues. J lost 3 bases, V lost 5 bases, and 9 bases had no gene match. In germline, CDR1 is MDHEN, CDR2 SYDVKM. The CDR3 spells CASSHRTGTYYGYTF. The DNA for the CDR3 is TGTGCCAGCAGTCACCGGACAGGCACGTACTATGGCTACACCTTC.